This T cell receptor (beta chain) was identified during a study of regulatory T cells in long-lasting Graves disease. Time point defined: persistent/refractory GD, antithyroid drugs over 5 years with positive TRAb. With RNA extracted from PBMCs as input, the TCR library was made. Construction of the TCR beta libraries employed iRepertoire HTBI primers in conjunction with Arm-PCR of CDR3 regions. Using its own MiXCR run on the multiplex PCR reads, TCRdb lists one record per CDR3 protein. Among hundreds of thousands of distinct CDR3 sequences listed, around 20% were seen once. Note on this clonotype: The antigen remains unidentified.

Study-level findings and limits: Relative to newly diagnosed Graves' patients, persistent ones had lower TCR diversity. Small numbers of samples may have cut accuracy. A greater number of public clonotypes (around 2,700) was shared by persistent patients than by new patients (roughly 880).

The sample was peripheral blood mononuclear cells (PBMCs), taken when the disease was refractory, from a patient treated with antithyroid drugs. The source of this sequence is a female donor with Graves disease.

The CDR3 bases are TGTGCCAGCACCAAAAATACAGGGAATCAACTGGATACGCAGTATTTT. Its translation: CASTKNTGNQLDTQYF. The chain links TRBV6-2 or TRBV6-3 to TRBJ2-3; D is possibly TRBD1 (6 bases). Germline CDR1 MNHEY, CDR2 SVGEGT. V lost 7 bases, J lost 6 bases, and 23 bases lay in between. The CDR3 is made up of 16 amino acids.